What follows are 18 T cell receptor beta chains derived from one specimen sequenced in a study of blood T cell repertoires in COVID-19. Assay: immunoSEQ multiplex PCR; the TCRdb copy retains only in-frame clones and omits some. The sample comprises approximately 200,000 clones, approximately 85% of which are singletons, and more than 2.5% rests with the top ten. Specimen: peripheral blood. The receptors were gathered from a man aged 55 to 70 with acute or convalescent COVID-19.

CDR3 region: CASSLSDRLLYSPLHF. CDR3 coding DNA: TGTGCCAGCAGCTTATCCGACAGGCTCCTGTATTCACCCCTCCACTTT. The gene calls are TRBV7-2 and TRBJ1-6, with a tentative D call TRBD1 (6 bases). Trimming took off 2 bases at V and 8 bases at J, with 16 bases between the two ends. CDR3 length: 16 amino acids. The germline V gene has CDR1 SGHTA and CDR2 FQGNSA.

The chain combines TRBV7-9 with TRBJ1-4; D not certain. The CDR3 is 14 residues long. From germline, CDR1 is SEHNR and CDR2 FQNEAQ (reference sequence). The germline V and J ends were trimmed by 1 base and 4 bases, with 7 bases remaining between them. The CDR3 here is CASSLDSHNEKLFF. CDR3 DNA: TGTGCCAGCAGCTTAGACAGTCATAATGAAAAACTGTTTTTT.

The genes are TRBV19 and TRBJ1-1; 7 nucleotides match TRBD1. The CDR3 length is 14 residues. Trimming cost V 9 bases and J 3 bases; bases outside gene matches: 10. Germline loops: CDR1 LNHDA, CDR2 SQIVND (reference sequence). CDR3: CASHTGDRDTEAFF. CDR3 DNA sequence: TGTGCCAGCCATACAGGAGACAGGGACACTGAAGCTTTCTTT.

This sequence joins TRBV6-5 and TRBJ1-3; 7 nucleotides agree with TRBD1. CDR1 and CDR2 from the germline V gene are MNHEY and SVGAGI. V lost 6 bases and J lost 4; bases outside the gene matches: 9. The length of the CDR3 is 15 residues. The CDR3 sequence: CASRTRDSQGNTIYF. The CDR3 bases are TGTGCCAGCAGAACTAGGGACAGCCAGGGAAACACCATATATTTT.

This clone was detected only a few times. J is TRBJ2-1 and V is TRBV27, with 7 bases that match TRBD1. The CDR3 is 15 amino acids. J lost 3 bases, V lost 7 bases, and 9 bases had no gene match. Germline V gene sequence: CDR1 MNHEY, CDR2 SMNVEV (reference sequence). The CDR3 DNA follows: TGTGCCAGCACCCTAAACGGGGACAGCTACAATGAGCAGTTCTTC. Amino acid sequence: CASTLNGDSYNEQFF.

This chain joins TRBV3-1 (or the pseudogene TRBV3-2) and TRBJ1-2, with D possibly matching TRBD1 (5 bases). The CDR3 length is 15 residues. Germline assignment: CDR1 LGHDT and CDR2 YNNKEL (reference sequence). Trimming shortened V by 4 bases and J by 8 bases, and 20 bases separated the two germline ends. The CDR3 spells CASSRTGLQRGGYTF. DNA of the CDR3: TGTGCCAGCAGCCGAACGGGACTCCAACGGGGGGGCTACACCTTC.

Notes on this clone: One end of the junction is discordant with germline, which a read error may explain. The chain combines TRBV5-1 with TRBJ2-5, with 8 bases identical to TRBD2. CDR3 length equals 15 residues. Germline CDR1 SGHRS, CDR2 YFSETQ. Here the CDR3 DNA reads TGCGCCAGCAGATTGGAAGCGGGAGCGTTGGAGACCCAGTACTTC. Translating gives CASRLEAGALETQYF.

The J gene is TRBJ2-1, the V gene TRBV9; no clear D gene. The CDR3 is 14 residues long. Germline V gene data show CDR1 as SGDLS and CDR2 as YYNGEE. V was trimmed by 0 bases and J by 4 bases, leaving 8 bases between them. CDR3 loop: CASSVVEDYNEQFF. DNA for the CDR3: TGTGCCAGCAGCGTAGTCGAGGATTACAATGAGCAGTTCTTC.

This clone was seen a few times. The chain has TRBV7-8 and TRBJ2-1, with TRBD2 identical over 8 bases. With V trimmed by 9 bases and J by 0 bases, 13 bases remained unmatched. The germline V gene has CDR1 SGHVS and CDR2 FQNEAQ. CDR3 length: 17 residues. The CDR3 loop reads CASWKGLAGPSYNEQFF. For the CDR3, the DNA is TGTGCCAGTTGGAAAGGGTTAGCGGGACCCTCCTACAATGAGCAGTTCTTC.

This chain connects TRBV27 to TRBJ1-6; D unclear. Trimming stripped 1 base from V and 9 bases from J, with 13 bases between. This CDR3 is built from 15 residues. Germline V gene lookup returns CDR1 MNHEY and CDR2 SMNVEV (reference sequence). This chain's CDR3 is CASSLYPRATSPLHF. The CDR3 DNA reads TGTGCCAGCAGTTTATATCCGCGGGCGACTTCACCCCTCCACTTT.

The chain is built from TRBV29-1 and TRBJ2-2; D may be TRBD1 (6 bases). CDR1 is SQVTM, CDR2 ANQGSEA, per germline. The length of the CDR3 is 13 residues. Trimming cost V 4 bases and J 1 base, with 7 bases left between them. The CDR3 DNA reads TGCAGCGTTGTCAGGGGGAACACCGGGGAGCTGTTTTTT. This sequence encodes CSVVRGNTGELFF.

The V call is TRBV5-1, the J call TRBJ2-3, with 9 bases that match TRBD2. The CDR3 has 16 residues. Germline lookup yields CDR1 SGHRS and CDR2 YFSETQ. The V gene end was trimmed by 0 bases and the J gene end by 4 bases; junction bases not matched to a gene: 6. The CDR3 region is CASSLGQAGGADTQYF. The CDR3 DNA reads TGCGCCAGCAGCTTGGGCCAGGCGGGAGGGGCAGATACGCAGTATTTT.

In its sample, this clone was seen a few times. The rearrangement links TRBV27 to TRBJ2-5, with D possibly matching TRBD2 (8 bases). Germline V gene sequence: CDR1 MNHEY, CDR2 SMNVEV (reference sequence). Trimming removed 3 bases from V and 3 bases from J, with 20 bases in between. The CDR3 contains 17 residues. DNA of the CDR3: TGTGCCAGCAGTTTCGTCGGGAGGGGACAGAAAGAAGAGACCCAGTACTTC. Amino acids: CASSFVGRGQKEETQYF.

The J gene is TRBJ2-7, the V gene TRBV29-1; D may be TRBD2 (5 bases). Trimming removed 0 bases at V and 1 base at J, with 16 bases between. Germline V lookup: CDR1 SQVTM, CDR2 ANQGSEA. The length of the CDR3 is 16 residues. The CDR3: CSVEEGHGLPSYEQYF. The CDR3 region has the DNA TGCAGCGTTGAAGAAGGGCATGGACTTCCATCCTACGAGCAGTACTTC.

The rearrangement joins TRBV3-1 (or the pseudogene TRBV3-2) to TRBJ2-2; D remains ambiguous. CDR3 length: 16 amino acids. V was pared by 0 bases and J by 5 bases, with 13 bases between. Germline V gene sequence: CDR1 LGHDT, CDR2 YNNKEL (reference sequence). Written as DNA, the CDR3 is TGTGCCAGCAGCCAAGAATTAGCTATCGAAACCGGGGAGCTGTTTTTT. This encodes CASSQELAIETGELFF.

The chain carries TRBV5-1 and TRBJ1-6; no definite D call. CDR3 length equals 14 residues. Germline CDR1 SGHRS, CDR2 YFSETQ. V lost 7 bases to trimming and J lost 1 base, with 9 bases between them. The CDR3, as DNA: TGCGCCAGCTGGGCCCCATCCTATAATTCACCCCTCCACTTT. It is translated as CASWAPSYNSPLHF. The full variable domain, rest sourced from reference TRBV5-1 and TRBJ1-6, is KAGVTQTPRYLIKTRGQQVTLSCSPISGHRSVSWYQQTPGQGLQFLFEYFSETQRNKGNFPGRFSGRQFSNSRSEMNVSTLELGDSALYLCASWAPSYNSPLHFGNGTRLTVT.

The chain carries TRBV7-2 and TRBJ2-1, with D perhaps TRBD2 (6 bases). Looked up from germline, CDR1 is SGHTA and CDR2 is FQGNSA. The CDR3 runs to 17 residues. V lost 1 base and J lost 4, with 17 bases in between. The CDR3 DNA reads as TGTGCCAGCAGCTTAGGCGGGACTCGTGGGGCTTACAATGAGCAGTTCTTC. This sequence encodes CASSLGGTRGAYNEQFF. Based on the CDR3 plus reference TRBV7-2 and TRBJ2-1, the full variable domain is GAGVSQSPSNKVTEKGKDVELRCDPISGHTALYWYRQSLGQGLEFLIYFQGNSAPDKSGLPSDRFSAERTGGSVSTLTIQRTQQEDSAVYLCASSLGGTRGAYNEQFFGPGTRLTVL.

The chain combines TRBV9 with TRBJ2-1; no clear D. The V end lost 0 bases, the J end lost 4 bases, and 11 bases lay between the germline ends. In germline, CDR1 is SGDLS, CDR2 YYNGEE. The CDR3 has 15 amino acids. The CDR3 DNA sequence: TGTGCCAGCAGCGTAGAGGCAGACAATTACAATGAGCAGTTCTTC. This gives the protein CASSVEADNYNEQFF. Using reference TRBV9 and TRBJ2-1 for the parts outside the CDR3, the full variable domain is DSGVTQTPKHLITATGQRVTLRCSPRSGDLSVYWYQQSLDQGLQFLIQYYNGEERAKGNILERFSAQQFPDLHSELNLSSLELGDSALYFCASSVEADNYNEQFFGPGTRLTVL.